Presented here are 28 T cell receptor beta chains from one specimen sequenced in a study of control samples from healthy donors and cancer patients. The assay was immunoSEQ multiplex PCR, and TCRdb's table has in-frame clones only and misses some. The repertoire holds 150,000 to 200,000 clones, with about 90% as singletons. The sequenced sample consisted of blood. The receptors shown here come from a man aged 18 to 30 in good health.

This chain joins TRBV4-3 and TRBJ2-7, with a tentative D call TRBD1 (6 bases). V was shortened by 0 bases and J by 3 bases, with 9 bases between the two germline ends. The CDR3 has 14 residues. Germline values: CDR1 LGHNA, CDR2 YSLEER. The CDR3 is CASSQDVTGYEQYF. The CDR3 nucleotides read TGCGCCAGCAGCCAAGATGTGACAGGCTACGAGCAGTACTTC.

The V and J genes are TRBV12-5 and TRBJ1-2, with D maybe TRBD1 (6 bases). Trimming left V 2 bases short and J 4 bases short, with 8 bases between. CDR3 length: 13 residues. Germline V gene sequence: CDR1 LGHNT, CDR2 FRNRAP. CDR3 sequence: CASGLTGTYGYTF. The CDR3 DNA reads TGTGCTAGTGGTTTGACAGGGACCTATGGCTACACCTTC.

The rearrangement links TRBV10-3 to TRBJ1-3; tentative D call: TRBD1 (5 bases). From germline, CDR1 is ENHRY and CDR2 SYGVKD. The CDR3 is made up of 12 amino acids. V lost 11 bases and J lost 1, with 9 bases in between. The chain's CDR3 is CAVGGSGNTIYF. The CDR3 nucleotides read TGTGCCGTTGGGGGTTCTGGAAACACCATATATTTT.

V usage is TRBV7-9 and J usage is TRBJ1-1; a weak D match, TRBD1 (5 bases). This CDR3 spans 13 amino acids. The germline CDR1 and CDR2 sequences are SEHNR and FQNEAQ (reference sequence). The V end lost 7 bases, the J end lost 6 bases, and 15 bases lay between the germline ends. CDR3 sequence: CASTLGGIPEAFF. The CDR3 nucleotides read TGTGCCAGCACCCTGGGGGGGATCCCTGAAGCTTTCTTT. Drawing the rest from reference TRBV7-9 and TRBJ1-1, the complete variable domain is DTGVSQNPRHKITKRGQNVTFRCDPISEHNRLYWYRQTLGQGPEFLTYFQNEAQLEKSRLLSDRFSAERPKGSFSTLEIQRTEQGDSAMYLCASTLGGIPEAFFGQGTRLTVV.

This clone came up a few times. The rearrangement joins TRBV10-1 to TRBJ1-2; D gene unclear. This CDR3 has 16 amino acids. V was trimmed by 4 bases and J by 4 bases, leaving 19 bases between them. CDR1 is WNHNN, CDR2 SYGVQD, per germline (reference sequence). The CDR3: CASSVFSSGGIYGYTF. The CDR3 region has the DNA TGCGCCAGCAGTGTTTTTTCGTCGGGCGGGATCTATGGCTACACCTTC.

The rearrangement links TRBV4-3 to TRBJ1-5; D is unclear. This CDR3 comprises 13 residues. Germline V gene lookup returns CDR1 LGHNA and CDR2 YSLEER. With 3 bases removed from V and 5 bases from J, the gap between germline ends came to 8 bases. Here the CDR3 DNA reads TGCGCCAGCAGCCAGTTTAGGGATCAGCCCCAGCATTTT. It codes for CASSQFRDQPQHF.

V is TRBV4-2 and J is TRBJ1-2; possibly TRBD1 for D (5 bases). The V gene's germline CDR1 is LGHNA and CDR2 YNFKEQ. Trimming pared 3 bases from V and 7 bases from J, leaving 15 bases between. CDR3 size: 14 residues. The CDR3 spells CASSQGGRALGYTF. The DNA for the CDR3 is TGTGCCAGCAGCCAGGGGGGTAGGGCCCTTGGCTACACCTTC.

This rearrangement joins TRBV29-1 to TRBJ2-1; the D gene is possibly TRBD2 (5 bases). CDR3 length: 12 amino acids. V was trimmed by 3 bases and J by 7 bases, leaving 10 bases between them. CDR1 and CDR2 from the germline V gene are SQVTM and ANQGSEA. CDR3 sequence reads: CSVDGDWNEQFF. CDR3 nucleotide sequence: TGCAGCGTTGACGGGGATTGGAATGAGCAGTTCTTC.

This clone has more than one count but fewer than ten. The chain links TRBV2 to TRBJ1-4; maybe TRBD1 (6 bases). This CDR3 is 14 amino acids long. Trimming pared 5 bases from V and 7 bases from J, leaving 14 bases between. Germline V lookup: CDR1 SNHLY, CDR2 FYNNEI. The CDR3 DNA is TGTGCCAGCAGTCCTCAGGGGTCGGGTGAAAAACTGTTTTTT. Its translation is CASSPQGSGEKLFF.

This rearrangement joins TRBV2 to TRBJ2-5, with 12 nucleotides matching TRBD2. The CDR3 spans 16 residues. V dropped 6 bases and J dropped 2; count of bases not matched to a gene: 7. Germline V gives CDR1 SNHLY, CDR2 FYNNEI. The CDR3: CASRKTSGGPQETQYF. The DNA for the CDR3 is TGTGCCAGCAGGAAGACTAGCGGGGGACCTCAAGAGACCCAGTACTTC.

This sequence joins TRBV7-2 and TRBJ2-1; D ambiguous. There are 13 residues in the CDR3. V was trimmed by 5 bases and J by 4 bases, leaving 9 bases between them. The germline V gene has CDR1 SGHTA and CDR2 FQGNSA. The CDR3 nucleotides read TGTGCCAGCAGCACAAGAGATTACAATGAGCAGTTCTTC. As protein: CASSTRDYNEQFF.

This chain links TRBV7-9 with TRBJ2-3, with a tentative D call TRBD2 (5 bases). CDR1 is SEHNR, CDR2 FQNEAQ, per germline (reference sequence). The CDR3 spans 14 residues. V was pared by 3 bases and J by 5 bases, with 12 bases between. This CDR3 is CASSFWTGRDTQYF. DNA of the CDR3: TGTGCCAGCAGCTTTTGGACGGGGAGAGATACGCAGTATTTT. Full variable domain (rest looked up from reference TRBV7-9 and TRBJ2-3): DTGVSQNPRHKITKRGQNVTFRCDPISEHNRLYWYRQTLGQGPEFLTYFQNEAQLEKSRLLSDRFSAERPKGSFSTLEIQRTEQGDSAMYLCASSFWTGRDTQYFGPGTRLTVL.

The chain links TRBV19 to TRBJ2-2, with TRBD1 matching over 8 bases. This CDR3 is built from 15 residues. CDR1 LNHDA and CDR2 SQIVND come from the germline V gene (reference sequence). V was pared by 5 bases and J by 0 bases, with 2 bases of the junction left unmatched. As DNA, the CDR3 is TGTGCCAGTAGTTCACAGGGGGCGAACACCGGGGAGCTGTTTTTT. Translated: CASSSQGANTGELFF.

CDR3 sequence reads: CASSLRGQLIRGQYF. The DNA of the CDR3 is TGTGCCAGCAGCCTGCGGGGACAGCTAATACGAGGGCAGTACTTC. The rearrangement links TRBV5-8 to TRBJ2-7; a weak D match, TRBD1 (7 bases). Trimming cost V 4 bases and J 9 bases, with 23 bases left between them. The CDR3 has 15 amino acids. Looked up from germline, CDR1 is SGHTS and CDR2 is YDEGEE. The complete variable domain, with remaining parts taken from reference TRBV5-8 and TRBJ2-7, reads EAGVTQSPTHLIKTRGQQATLRCSPISGHTSVYWYQQALGLGLQFLLWYDEGEERNRGNFPPRFSGRQFPNYSSELNVNALELEDSALYLCASSLRGQLIRGQYFGPGTRLTVT.

The CDR3 DNA sequence: TGTGCCAGCAGCGGGCCCGTATGGACTGAAGCTTTCTTT. Protein sequence: CASSGPVWTEAFF. The rearrangement uses TRBV5-4 and TRBJ1-1, with D uncertain. The V gene's germline CDR1 is SGHNT and CDR2 YYREEE (reference sequence). The CDR3 contains 13 residues. V shed 4 bases and J shed 5 bases, with 12 bases lying between them.

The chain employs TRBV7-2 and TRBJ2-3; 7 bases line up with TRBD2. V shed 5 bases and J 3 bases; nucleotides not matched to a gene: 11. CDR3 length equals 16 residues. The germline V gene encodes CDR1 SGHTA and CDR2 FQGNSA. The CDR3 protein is CASSPRPGGGTDTQYF. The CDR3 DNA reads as TGTGCCAGCAGCCCCAGGCCGGGGGGTGGAACAGATACGCAGTATTTT.

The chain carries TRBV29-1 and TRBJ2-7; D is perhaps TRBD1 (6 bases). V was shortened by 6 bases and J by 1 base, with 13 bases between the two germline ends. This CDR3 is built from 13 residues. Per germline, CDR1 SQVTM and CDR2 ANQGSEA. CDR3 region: CSVATQGSYEQYF. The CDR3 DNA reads TGCAGCGTCGCAACGCAGGGGTCCTACGAGCAGTACTTC.

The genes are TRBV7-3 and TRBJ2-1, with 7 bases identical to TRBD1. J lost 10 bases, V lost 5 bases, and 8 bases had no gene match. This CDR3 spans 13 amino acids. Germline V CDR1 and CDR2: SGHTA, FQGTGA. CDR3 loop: CASSRRGSKEQFF. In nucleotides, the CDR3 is TGTGCCAGCAGCCGCAGGGGGTCAAAGGAGCAGTTCTTC.

CDR3 sequence reads: CAWSGTPNYGYTF. CDR3 in DNA: TGTGCCTGGAGTGGAACACCTAACTATGGCTACACCTTC. The chain uses TRBV30 and TRBJ1-2; D unclear. With 1 base removed from V and 0 bases from J, the gap between germline ends came to 6 bases. The CDR3 is 13 residues long. Germline loops: CDR1 GTSNPN, CDR2 SVGIG (reference sequence).

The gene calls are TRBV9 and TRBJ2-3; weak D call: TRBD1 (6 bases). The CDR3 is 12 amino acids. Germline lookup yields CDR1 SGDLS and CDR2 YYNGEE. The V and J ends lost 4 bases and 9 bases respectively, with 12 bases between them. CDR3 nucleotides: TGTGCCAGCAGCCAAGAACAGGGAACGCAGTATTTT. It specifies CASSQEQGTQYF.

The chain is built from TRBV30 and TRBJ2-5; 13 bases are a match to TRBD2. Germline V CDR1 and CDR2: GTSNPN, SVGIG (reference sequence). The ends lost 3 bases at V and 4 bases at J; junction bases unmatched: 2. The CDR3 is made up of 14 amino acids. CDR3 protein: CAWRGTSGAETQYF. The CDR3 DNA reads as TGTGCCTGGAGAGGGACTAGCGGGGCAGAGACCCAGTACTTC.

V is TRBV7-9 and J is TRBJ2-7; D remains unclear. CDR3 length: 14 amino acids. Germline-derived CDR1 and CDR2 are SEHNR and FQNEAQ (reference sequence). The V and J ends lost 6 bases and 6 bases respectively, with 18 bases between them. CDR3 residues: CASRESGSLAEQYF. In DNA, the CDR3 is TGTGCCAGCAGGGAATCGGGTTCCCTCGCCGAGCAGTACTTC.

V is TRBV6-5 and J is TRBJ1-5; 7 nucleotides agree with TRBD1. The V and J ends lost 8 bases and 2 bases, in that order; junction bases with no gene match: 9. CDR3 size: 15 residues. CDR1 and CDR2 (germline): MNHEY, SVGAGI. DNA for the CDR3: TGTGCCAGCGCCAAGGGGACAGTGGGCAATCAGCCCCAGCATTTT. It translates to CASAKGTVGNQPQHF.

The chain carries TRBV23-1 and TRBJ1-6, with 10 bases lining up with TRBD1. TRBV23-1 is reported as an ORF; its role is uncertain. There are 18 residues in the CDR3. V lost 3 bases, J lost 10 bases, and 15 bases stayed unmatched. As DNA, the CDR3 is TGCGCCAGCAGTCACCGCCATGGGCCTGGGACAGGGGAATCACCCCTCCACTTT. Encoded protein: CASSHRHGPGTGESPLHF.

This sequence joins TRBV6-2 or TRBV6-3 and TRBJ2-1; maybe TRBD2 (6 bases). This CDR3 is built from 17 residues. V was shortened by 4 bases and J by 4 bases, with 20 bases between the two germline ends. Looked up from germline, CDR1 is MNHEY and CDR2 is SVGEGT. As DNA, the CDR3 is TGTGCCAGCAGTTTTCGATGGACGAAGGGAGGTTACAATGAGCAGTTCTTC. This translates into CASSFRWTKGGYNEQFF.

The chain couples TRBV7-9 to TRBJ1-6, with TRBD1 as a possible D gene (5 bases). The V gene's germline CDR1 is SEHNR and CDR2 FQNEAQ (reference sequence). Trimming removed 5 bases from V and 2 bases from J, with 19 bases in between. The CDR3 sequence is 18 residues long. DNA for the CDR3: TGTGCCAGCAGCCGATATCAGGGAGGGCCCACCTATAATTCACCCCTCCACTTT. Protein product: CASSRYQGGPTYNSPLHF.

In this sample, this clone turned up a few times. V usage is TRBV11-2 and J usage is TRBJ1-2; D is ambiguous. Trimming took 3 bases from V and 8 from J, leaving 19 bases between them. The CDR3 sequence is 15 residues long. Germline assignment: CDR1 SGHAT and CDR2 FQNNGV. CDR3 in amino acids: CASSLDLGSQEGYTF. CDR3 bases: TGTGCCAGCAGCTTGGATTTGGGCTCCCAGGAGGGCTACACCTTC.

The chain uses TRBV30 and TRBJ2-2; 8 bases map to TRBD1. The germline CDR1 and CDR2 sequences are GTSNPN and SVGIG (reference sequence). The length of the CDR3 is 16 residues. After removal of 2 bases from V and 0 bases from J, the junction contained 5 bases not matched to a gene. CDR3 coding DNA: TGTGCCTGGAGTCTTTCACAGGGGGCGAACACCGGGGAGCTGTTTTTT. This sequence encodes CAWSLSQGANTGELFF.